The rows below give T cell receptor beta chains drawn from one sample of a study of blood T cell repertoires in COVID-19. The protocol was immunoSEQ multiplex PCR, while the TCRdb copy is restricted to in-frame clones and leaves out a portion. The top ten hold more than 4.5% of the sample, which has 50,000 to 65,000 clones, 72% seen once. The sequenced sample consisted of peripheral blood. These receptors came from a woman aged 70 to 79 with COVID-19, enrolled during active disease. CDR3s include the opening cysteine and the closing phenylalanine or tryptophan. A D gene is named only where the DNA matches it firmly. Clone size is given for some rows only: seen once, a few or many times, or a class if the clone is expanded.

J,V,D,size,CDR3,DNA
TRBJ1-2,TRBV19,NA,NA,CASRTGATNYGYTF,TGTGCCAGTAGGACAGGCGCCACTAACTATGGCTACACCTTC
TRBJ1-4,TRBV5-1,NA,NA,CASSLEGVSEKLFF,TGCGCCAGCAGCTTGGAGGGGGTCTCGGAAAAACTGTTTTTT
TRBJ1-1,TRBV7-9,NA,NA,CASSLRDADRSYTEAFF,TGTGCCAGCAGCTTAAGGGATGCGGACAGAAGTTACACTGAAGCTTTCTTT
TRBJ2-1,TRBV7-2,TRBD2,NA,CASSWGGTSGGGNEQFF,TGTGCCAGCAGCTGGGGAGGGACTAGCGGGGGAGGGAATGAGCAGTTCTTC
TRBJ2-5,TRBV12-3/TRBV12-4,NA,NA,CASSQDSQETQYF,TGTGCCAGCAGTCAAGACAGTCAAGAGACCCAGTACTTC
TRBJ2-5,TRBV7-2,TRBD2,NA,CASSPQRDHQETQYF,TGTGCCAGCAGCCCCCAGCGGGACCACCAAGAGACCCAGTACTTC
TRBJ2-3,TRBV4-1,NA,NA,CASSQGNTGGTDTQYF,TGCGCCAGCAGCCAAGGGAATACAGGAGGCACAGATACGCAGTATTTT
TRBJ2-1,TRBV24-1,TRBD2,NA,CATSPSVGEGRYNEQFF,TGTGCCACCAGCCCATCGGTGGGGGAGGGCAGGTACAATGAGCAGTTCTTC
TRBJ1-2,TRBV4-2,NA,NA,CASSQDHGQYYGYTF,TGTGCCAGCAGCCAAGACCACGGACAGTACTATGGCTACACCTTC
TRBJ1-1,TRBV18,NA,few,CASSSGNTEAFF,TGTGCCAGCTCATCAGGGAACACTGAAGCTTTCTTT
TRBJ1-2,TRBV10-3,NA,once,CAISVGREYGYTF,TGTGCCATCAGTGTGGGCAGAGAGTATGGCTACACCTTC